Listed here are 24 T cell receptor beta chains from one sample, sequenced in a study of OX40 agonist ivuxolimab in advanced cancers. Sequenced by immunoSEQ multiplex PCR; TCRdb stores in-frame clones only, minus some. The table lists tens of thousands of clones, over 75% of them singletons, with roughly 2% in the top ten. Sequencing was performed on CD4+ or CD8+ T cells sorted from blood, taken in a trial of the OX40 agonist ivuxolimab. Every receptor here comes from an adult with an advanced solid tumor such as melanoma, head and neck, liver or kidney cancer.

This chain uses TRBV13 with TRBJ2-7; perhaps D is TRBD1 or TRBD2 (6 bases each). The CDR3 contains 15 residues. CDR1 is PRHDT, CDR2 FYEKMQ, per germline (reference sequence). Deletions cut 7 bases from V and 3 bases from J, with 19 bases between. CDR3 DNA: TGTGCCAGCACCCTGGGGGGCCCCTCCTACTACGAGCAGTACTTC. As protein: CASTLGGPSYYEQYF.

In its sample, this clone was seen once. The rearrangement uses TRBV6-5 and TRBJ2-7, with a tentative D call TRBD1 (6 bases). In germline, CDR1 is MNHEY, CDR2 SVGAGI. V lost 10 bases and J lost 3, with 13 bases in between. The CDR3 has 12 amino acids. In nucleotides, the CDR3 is TGTGCCACCACAAACAGGGACTACGAGCAGTACTTC. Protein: CATTNRDYEQYF.

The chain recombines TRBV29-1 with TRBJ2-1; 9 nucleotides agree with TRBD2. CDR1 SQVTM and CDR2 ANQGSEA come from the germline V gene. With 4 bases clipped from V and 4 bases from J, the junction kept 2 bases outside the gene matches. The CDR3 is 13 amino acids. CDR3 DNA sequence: TGCAGCGTTGGGACTAGCGCGTACAATGAGCAGTTCTTC. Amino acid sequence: CSVGTSAYNEQFF.

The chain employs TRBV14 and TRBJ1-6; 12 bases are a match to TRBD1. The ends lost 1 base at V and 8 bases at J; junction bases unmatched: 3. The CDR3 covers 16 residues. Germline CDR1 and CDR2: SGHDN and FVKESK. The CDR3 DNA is TGTGCCAGCAGCCAAGTGGGACAGGGGGCTTATTCACCCCTCCACTTT. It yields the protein CASSQVGQGAYSPLHF.

The CDR3 nucleotides read TGTGCCAGCAGCCAACCGTCCGGGACTAGCGGGATTCTTGAGCAGTTCTTC. It encodes CASSQPSGTSGILEQFF. This chain links TRBV4-2 with TRBJ2-1, with 13 bases matching TRBD2. Germline trimming cut 2 bases from V and 9 bases from J; bases unmatched to any gene: 10. Per germline, CDR1 LGHNA and CDR2 YNFKEQ. The CDR3 is 17 amino acids.

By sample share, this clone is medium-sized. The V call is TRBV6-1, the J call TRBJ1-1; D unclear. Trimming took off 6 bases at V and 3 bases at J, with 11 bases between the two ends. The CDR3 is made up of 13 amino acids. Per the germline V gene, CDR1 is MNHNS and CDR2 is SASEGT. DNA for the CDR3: TGTGCCAGCAGCCAAAACCGGGACACTGAAGCTTTCTTT. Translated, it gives CASSQNRDTEAFF.

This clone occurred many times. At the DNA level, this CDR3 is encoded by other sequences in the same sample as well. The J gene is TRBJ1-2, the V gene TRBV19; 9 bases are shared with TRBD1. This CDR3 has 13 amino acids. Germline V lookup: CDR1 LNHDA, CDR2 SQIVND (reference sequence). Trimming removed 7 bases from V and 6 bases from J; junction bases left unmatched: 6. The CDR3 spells CASTRGQGNGYTF. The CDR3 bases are TGTGCCAGTACTAGAGGACAGGGGAATGGCTACACCTTC.

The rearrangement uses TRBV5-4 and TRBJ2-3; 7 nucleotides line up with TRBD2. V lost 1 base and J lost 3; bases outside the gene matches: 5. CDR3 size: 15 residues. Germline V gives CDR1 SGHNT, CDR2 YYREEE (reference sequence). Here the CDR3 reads CASSLPAGETDTQYF. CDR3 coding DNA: TGTGCCAGCAGCTTGCCCGCGGGGGAAACAGATACGCAGTATTTT.

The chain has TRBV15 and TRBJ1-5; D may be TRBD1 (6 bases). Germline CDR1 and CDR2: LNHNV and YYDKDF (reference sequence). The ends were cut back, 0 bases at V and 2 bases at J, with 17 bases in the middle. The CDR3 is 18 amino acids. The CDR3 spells CATSREVPFQGRNQPQHF. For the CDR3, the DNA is TGTGCCACCAGCAGAGAAGTACCGTTTCAGGGGCGCAATCAGCCCCAGCATTTT. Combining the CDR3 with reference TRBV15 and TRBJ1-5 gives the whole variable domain DAMVIQNPRYQVTQFGKPVTLSCSQTLNHNVMYWYQQKSSQAPKLLFHYYDKDFNNEADTPDNFQSRRPNTSFCFLDIRSPGLGDTAMYLCATSREVPFQGRNQPQHFGDGTRLSIL.

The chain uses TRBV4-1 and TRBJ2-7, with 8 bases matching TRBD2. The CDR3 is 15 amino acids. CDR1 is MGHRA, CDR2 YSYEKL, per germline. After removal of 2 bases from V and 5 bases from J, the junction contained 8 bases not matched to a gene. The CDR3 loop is CASSQWGLTSDEQYF. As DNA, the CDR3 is TGCGCCAGCAGCCAATGGGGGCTGACTAGCGACGAGCAGTACTTC.

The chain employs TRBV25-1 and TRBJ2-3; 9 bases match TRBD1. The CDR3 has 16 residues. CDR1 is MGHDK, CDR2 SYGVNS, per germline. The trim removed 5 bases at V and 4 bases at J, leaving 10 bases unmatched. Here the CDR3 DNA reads TGTGCCAGCAGTTTTTCCGGGACAGGGATCGCAGATACGCAGTATTTT. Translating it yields CASSFSGTGIADTQYF.

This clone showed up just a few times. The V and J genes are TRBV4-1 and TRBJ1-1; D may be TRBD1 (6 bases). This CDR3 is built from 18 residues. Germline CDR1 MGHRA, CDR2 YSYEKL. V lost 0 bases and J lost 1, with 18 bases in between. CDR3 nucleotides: TGCGCCAGCAGCCAAGATGTACGAACAGGGAGGGCGAACACTGAAGCTTTCTTT. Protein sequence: CASSQDVRTGRANTEAFF.

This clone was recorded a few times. CDR3 sequence reads: CASSFAGLDTQYF. The CDR3 region has the DNA TGTGCCAGCAGCTTTGCAGGGTTAGATACGCAGTATTTT. V and J are TRBV7-3 and TRBJ2-3; perhaps TRBD1 as D (5 bases). There are 13 residues in the CDR3. Trimming removed 3 bases at V and 5 bases at J, with 9 bases between. The V gene's germline CDR1 is SGHTA and CDR2 FQGTGA.

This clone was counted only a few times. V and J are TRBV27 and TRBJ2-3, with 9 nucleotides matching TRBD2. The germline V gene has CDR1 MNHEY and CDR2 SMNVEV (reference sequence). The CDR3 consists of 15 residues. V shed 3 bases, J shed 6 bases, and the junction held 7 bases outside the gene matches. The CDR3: CASSFSSGIEDTQYF. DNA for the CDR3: TGTGCCAGCAGTTTCTCTAGCGGGATAGAGGATACGCAGTATTTT.

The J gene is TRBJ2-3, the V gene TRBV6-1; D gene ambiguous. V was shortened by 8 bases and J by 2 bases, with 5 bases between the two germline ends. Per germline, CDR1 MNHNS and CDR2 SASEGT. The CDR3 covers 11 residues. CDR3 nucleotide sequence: TGTGCCAGCTCGGTCACAGATACGCAGTATTTT. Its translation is CASSVTDTQYF.

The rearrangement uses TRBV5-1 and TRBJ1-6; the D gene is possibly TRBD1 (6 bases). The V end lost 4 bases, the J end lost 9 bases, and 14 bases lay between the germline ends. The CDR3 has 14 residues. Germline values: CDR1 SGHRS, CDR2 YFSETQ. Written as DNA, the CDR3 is TGCGCCAGCAGCACGACAGGACATTCTTCACCCCTCCACTTT. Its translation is CASSTTGHSSPLHF.

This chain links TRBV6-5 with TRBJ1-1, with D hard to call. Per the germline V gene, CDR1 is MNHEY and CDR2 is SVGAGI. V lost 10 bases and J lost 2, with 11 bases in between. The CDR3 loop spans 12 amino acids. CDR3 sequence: CATSRPNTEAFF. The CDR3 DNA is TGTGCCACCTCTCGCCCCAACACTGAAGCTTTCTTT.

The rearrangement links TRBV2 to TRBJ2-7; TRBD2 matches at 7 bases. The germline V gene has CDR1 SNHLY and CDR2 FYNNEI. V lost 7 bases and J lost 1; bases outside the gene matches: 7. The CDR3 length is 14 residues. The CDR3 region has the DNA TGTGCCAGCACTGGTGGGCGGGGGTCCTACGAGCAGTACTTC. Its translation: CASTGGRGSYEQYF. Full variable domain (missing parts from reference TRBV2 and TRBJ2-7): EPEVTQTPSHQVTQMGQEVILRCVPISNHLYFYWYRQILGQKVEFLVSFYNNEISEKSEIFDDQFSVERPDGSNFTLKIRSTKLEDSAMYFCASTGGRGSYEQYFGPGTRLTVT.

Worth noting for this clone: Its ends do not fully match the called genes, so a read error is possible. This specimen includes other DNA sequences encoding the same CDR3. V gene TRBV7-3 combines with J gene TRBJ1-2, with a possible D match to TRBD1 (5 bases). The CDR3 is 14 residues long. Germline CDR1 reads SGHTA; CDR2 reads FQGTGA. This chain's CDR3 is CASSLTKGRYGYTF. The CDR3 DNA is TGTGCCAGCAGCCTAACGAAGGGGAGGTATGGCTACACCTTC.

DNA for the CDR3: TGTGCCAGCAGCTTGATGGGGGTGGCTCAAGGCTACTATGGCTACACCTTC. This codes for CASSLMGVAQGYYGYTF. The V and J genes are TRBV5-6 and TRBJ1-2; D is possibly TRBD1 (5 bases). Germline values: CDR1 SGHDT, CDR2 YYEEEE. The CDR3 extends over 17 amino acids. Trimming left V 1 base short and J 3 bases short, with 19 bases between.

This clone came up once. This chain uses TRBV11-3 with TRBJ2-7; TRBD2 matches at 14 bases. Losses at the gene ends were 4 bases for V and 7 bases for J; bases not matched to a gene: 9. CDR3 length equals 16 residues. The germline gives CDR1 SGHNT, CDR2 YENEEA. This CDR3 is CASSSLGLAGVGEQYF. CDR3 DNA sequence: TGTGCCAGCAGCTCCCTGGGACTAGCGGGAGTGGGAGAGCAGTACTTC.

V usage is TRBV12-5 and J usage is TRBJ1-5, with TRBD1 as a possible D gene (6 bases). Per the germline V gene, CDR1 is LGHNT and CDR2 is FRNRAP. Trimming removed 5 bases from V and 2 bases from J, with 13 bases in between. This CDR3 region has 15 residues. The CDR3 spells CASGLGAGGNQPQHF. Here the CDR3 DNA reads TGTGCTAGTGGTCTGGGTGCAGGGGGCAATCAGCCCCAGCATTTT.

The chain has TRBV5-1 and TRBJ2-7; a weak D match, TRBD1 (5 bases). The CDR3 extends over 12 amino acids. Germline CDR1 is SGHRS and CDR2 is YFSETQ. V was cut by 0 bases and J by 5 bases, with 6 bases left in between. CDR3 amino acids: CASSLGGHEQYF. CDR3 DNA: TGCGCCAGCAGCTTGGGGGGCCACGAGCAGTACTTC.

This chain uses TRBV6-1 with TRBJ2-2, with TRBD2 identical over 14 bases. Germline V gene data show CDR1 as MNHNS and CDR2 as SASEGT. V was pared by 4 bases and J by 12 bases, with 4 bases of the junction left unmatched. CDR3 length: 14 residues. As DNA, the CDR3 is TGTGCCAGCAGTGGGGGGACTAGCGGGAGACAGCTGTTTTTT. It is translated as CASSGGTSGRQLFF.